This section outlines one TCR beta chain sequence together with its context. This entry is derived from a study of T-cell memory formation after mild COVID-19. Germline CDR1 is MNHNY and CDR2 is SVGAGI (reference sequence). This CDR3 is 13 amino acids long. Deletions cut 6 bases from V and 4 bases from J, with 12 bases between. TCRdb independently ran MiXCR on the 5' RACE reads; one entry per CDR3 protein. The repertoire holds more than 350,000 distinct CDR3 sequences, with around a fifth as singletons. The J gene is TRBJ1-1, the V gene TRBV6-6, with D uncertain. The receptor comes from an adult woman who had mild COVID-19 (a few samples of this study predate the infection). Cell type and time point are not known. Specimen: PBMCs or a T cell subset sorted from them (not recorded which). CDR3 coding DNA: TGTGCCAGCAGATGGAACCAAGGCACTGAAGCTTTCTTT. Protein: CASRWNQGTEAFF.